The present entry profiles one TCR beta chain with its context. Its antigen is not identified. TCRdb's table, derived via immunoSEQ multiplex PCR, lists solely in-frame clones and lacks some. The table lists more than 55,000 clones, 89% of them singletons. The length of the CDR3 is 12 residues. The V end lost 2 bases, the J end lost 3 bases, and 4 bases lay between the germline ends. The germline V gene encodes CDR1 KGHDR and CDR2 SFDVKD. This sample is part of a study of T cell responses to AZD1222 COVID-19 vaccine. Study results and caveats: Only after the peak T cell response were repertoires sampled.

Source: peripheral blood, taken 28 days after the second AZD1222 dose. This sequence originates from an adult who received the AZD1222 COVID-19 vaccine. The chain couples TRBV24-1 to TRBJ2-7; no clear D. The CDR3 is CATSDSNYEQYF. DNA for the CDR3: TGTGCCACCAGTGATTCAAACTACGAGCAGTACTTC.